This TCR beta chain appears in the sequencing data of a study of blood T cell repertoires in COVID-19. The overall study: Material from acute and convalescent COVID-19 was sourced from the United States, Italy and Spain. The cDNA or gDNA used as material had been derived from T cells, B-cell-depleted T cells, or PBMCs.

Patients at the Seattle site were enrolled during active infection and followed longitudinally. As originally analysed: The assay estimated nucleated cells by amplifying reference gene primers. This table comes from immunoSEQ multiplex PCR, and its TCRdb copy is limited to in-frame clones, with some not included. V and J calls plus clone size are reproduced from that table; the DNA served to infer D and trimming. The data show 200,000 to 250,000 clones, more than 80% seen once. Germline values: CDR1 MNHNS, CDR2 SASEGT. Trimming cost V 4 bases and J 2 bases, with 15 bases left between them. The CDR3 runs 16 residues.

The chain recombines TRBV6-1 with TRBJ1-5; no clear D gene. The sequence derives from a woman between 25 and 40 years old with COVID-19, enrolled during active disease. Specimen: peripheral blood. The CDR3 sequence is CASSGRVRGGNQPQHF. The CDR3 bases are TGTGCCAGCAGTGGGAGGGTCCGGGGTGGCAATCAGCCCCAGCATTTT.